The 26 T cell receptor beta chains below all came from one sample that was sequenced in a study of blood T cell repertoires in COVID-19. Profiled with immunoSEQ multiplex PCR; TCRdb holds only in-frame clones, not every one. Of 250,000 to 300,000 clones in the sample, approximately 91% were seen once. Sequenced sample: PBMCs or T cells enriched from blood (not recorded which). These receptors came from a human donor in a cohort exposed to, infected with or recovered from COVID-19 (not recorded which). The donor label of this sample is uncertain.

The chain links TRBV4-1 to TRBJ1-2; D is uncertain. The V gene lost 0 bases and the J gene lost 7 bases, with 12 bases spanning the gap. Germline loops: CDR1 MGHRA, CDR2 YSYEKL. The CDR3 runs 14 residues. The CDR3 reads CASSQDRGKSGYTF. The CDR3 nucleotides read TGCGCCAGCAGCCAAGATAGAGGGAAAAGTGGCTACACCTTC.

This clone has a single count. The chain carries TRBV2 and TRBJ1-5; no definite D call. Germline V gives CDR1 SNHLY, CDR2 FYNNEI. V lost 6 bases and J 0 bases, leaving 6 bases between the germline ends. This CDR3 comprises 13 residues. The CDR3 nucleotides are TGTGCCAGCAGCAGAAATAGCAATCAGCCCCAGCATTTT. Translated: CASSRNSNQPQHF.

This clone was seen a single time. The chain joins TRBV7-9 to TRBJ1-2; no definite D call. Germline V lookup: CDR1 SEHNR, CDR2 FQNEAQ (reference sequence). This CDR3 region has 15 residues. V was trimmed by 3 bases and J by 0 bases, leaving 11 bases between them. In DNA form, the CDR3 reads TGTGCCAGCAGCTTTGGGCAGTCCGCTAACTATGGCTACACCTTC. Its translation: CASSFGQSANYGYTF.

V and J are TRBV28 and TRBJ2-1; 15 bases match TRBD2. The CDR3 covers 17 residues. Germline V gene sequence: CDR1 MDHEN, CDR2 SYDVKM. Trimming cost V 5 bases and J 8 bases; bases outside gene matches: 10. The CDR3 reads CASSLRTSGGAVHEQFF. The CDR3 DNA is TGTGCCAGCAGTCTTCGGACTAGCGGGGGGGCTGTACATGAGCAGTTCTTC.

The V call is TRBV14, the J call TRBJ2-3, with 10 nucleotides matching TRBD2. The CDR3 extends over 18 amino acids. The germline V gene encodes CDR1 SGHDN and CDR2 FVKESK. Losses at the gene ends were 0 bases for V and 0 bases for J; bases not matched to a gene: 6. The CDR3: CASSQDGERGGSTDTQYF. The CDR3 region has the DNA TGTGCCAGCAGCCAAGACGGGGAGCGGGGGGGAAGCACAGATACGCAGTATTTT.

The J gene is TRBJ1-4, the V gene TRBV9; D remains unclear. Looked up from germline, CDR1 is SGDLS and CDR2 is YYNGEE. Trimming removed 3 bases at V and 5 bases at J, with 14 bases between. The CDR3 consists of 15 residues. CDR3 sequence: CASSGEKTLNEKLFF. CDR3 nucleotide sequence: TGTGCCAGCAGCGGGGAGAAAACTTTAAATGAAAAACTGTTTTTT.

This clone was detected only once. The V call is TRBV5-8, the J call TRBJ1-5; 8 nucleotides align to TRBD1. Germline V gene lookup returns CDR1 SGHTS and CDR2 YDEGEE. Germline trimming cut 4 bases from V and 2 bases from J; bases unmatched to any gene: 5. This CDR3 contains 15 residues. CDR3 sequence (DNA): TGTGCCAGCAGCGCGGGACAGGAGCGCAATCAGCCCCAGCATTTT. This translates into CASSAGQERNQPQHF.

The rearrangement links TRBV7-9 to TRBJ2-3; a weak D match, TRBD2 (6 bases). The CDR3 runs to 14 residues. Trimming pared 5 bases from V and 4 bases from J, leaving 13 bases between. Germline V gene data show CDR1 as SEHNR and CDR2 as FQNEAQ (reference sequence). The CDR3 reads CASSAKLAPDTQYF. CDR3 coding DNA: TGTGCCAGCAGCGCTAAACTAGCCCCAGATACGCAGTATTTT.

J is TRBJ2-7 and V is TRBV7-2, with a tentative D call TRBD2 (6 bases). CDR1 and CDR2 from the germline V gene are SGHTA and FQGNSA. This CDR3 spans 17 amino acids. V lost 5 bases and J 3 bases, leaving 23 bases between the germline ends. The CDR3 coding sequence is TGTGCCAGCAGCGGAGGGGTGGGAGTGCTTACTGTCTACGAGCAGTACTTC. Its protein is CASSGGVGVLTVYEQYF.

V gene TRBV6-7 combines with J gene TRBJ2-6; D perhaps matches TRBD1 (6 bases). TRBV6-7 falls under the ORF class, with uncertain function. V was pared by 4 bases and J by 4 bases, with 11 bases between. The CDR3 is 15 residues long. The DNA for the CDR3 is TGTGCCAGCAGTTTAACAGGGTCCGGGGCCAACGTCCTGACTTTC. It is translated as CASSLTGSGANVLTF.

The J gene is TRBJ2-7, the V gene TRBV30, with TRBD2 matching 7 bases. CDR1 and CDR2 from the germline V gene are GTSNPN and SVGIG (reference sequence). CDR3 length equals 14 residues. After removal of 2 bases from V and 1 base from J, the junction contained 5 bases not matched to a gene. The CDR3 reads CAWSSSGLSYEQYF. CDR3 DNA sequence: TGTGCCTGGAGTTCTAGCGGCCTGTCCTACGAGCAGTACTTC.

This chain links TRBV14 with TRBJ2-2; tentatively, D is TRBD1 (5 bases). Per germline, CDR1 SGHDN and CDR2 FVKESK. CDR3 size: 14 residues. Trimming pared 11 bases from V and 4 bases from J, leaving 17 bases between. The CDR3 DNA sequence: TGTGCCTCCCAGGGTTTAGGCGGCACCGGGGAGCTGTTTTTT. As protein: CASQGLGGTGELFF.

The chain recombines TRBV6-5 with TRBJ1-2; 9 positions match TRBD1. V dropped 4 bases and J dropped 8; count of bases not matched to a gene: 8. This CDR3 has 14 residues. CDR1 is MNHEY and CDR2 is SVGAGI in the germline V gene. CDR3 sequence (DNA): TGTGCCAGCAGTTGGGGACAGGGTAGGGGCGGCTACACCTTC. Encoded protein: CASSWGQGRGGYTF.

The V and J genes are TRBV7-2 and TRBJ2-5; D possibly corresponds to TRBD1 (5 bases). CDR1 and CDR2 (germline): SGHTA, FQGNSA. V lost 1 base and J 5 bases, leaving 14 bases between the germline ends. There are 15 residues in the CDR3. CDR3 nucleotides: TGTGCCAGCAGCTTAGGGGGCCAGAAGGGGGAGACCCAGTACTTC. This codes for CASSLGGQKGETQYF.

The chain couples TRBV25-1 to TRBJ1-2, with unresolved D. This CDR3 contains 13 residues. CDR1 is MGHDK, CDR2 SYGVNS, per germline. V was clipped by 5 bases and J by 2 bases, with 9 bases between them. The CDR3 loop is CASSPGGNYGYTF. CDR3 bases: TGTGCCAGCAGTCCAGGTGGAAACTATGGCTACACCTTC.

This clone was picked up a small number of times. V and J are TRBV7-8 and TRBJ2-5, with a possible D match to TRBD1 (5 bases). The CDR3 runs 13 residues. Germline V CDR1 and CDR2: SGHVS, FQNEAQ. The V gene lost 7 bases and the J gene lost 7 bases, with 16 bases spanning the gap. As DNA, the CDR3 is TGTGCCAGCACCTTCTCCCAGGGTGGGACCCAGTACTTC. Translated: CASTFSQGGTQYF. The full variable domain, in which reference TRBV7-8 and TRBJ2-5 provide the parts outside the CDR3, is GAGVSQSPRYKVAKRGQDVALRCDPISGHVSLFWYQQALGQGPEFLTYFQNEAQLDKSGLPSDRFFAERPEGSVSTLKIQRTQQEDSAVYLCASTFSQGGTQYFGPGTRLLVL.

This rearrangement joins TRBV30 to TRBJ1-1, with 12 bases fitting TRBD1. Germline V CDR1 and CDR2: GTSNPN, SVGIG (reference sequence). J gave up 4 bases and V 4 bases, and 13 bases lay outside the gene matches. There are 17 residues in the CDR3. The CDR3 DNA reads TGTGCCTGGAATGGGGGACAGGGGGCTTCCAGGGCCACTGAAGCTTTCTTT. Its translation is CAWNGGQGASRATEAFF.

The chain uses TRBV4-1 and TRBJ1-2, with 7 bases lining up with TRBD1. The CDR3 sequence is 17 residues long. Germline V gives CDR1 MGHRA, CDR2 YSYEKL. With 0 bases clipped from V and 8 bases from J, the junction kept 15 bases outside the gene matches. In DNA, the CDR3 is TGCGCCAGCAGCCAAGAAATAAGCCGACAGGGACCGGCGGGCTACACCTTC. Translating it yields CASSQEISRQGPAGYTF.

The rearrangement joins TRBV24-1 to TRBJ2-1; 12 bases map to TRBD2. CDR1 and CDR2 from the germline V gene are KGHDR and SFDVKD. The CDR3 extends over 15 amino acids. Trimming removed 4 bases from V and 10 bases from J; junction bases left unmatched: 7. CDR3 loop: CATSDPASGGEEQFF. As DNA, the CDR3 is TGTGCCACCAGTGACCCAGCTAGCGGGGGGGAGGAGCAGTTCTTC.

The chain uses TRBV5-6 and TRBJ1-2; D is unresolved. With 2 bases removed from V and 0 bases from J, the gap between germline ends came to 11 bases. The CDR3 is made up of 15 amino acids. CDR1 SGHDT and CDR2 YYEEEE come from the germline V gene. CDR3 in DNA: TGTGCCAGCAGCTTTCTAGGTTTATCTAACTATGGCTACACCTTC. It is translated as CASSFLGLSNYGYTF.

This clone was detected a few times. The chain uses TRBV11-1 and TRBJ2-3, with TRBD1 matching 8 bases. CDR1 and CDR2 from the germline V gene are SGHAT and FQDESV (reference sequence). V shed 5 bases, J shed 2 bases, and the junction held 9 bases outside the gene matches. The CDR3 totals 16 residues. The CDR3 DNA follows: TGTGCCAGCAGCCCCGGGACAGGAGCCTTCACAGATACGCAGTATTTT. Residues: CASSPGTGAFTDTQYF.

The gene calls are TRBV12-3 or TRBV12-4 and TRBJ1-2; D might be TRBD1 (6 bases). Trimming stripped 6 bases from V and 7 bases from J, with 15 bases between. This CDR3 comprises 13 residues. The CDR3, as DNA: TGTGCCAGCAGATCCGGGACATGGGGTGGCTACACCTTC. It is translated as CASRSGTWGGYTF.

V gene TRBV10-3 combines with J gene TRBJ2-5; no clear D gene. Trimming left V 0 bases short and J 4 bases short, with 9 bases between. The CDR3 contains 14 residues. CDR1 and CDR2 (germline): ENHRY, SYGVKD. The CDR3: CAISESNGGETQYF. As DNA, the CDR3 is TGTGCCATCAGTGAGTCGAACGGCGGAGAGACCCAGTACTTC.

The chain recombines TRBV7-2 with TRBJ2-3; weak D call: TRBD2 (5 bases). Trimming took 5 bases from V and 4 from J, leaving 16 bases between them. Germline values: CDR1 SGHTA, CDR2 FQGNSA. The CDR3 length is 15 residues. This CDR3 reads CASSLVPLAPDTQYF. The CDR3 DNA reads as TGTGCCAGCAGCCTCGTCCCCCTAGCCCCAGATACGCAGTATTTT.

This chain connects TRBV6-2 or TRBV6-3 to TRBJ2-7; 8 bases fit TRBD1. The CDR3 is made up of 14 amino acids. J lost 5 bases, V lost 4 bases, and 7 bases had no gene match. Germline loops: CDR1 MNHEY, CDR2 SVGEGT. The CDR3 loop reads CASSLTGEVNEQYF. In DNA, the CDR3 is TGTGCCAGCAGTTTGACAGGGGAGGTCAACGAGCAGTACTTC.

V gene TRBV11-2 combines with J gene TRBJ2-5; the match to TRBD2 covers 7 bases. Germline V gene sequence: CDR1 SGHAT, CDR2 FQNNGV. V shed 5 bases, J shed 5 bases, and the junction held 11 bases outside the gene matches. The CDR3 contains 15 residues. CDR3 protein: CASSPRGGEGETQYF. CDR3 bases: TGTGCCAGCAGCCCGCGAGGAGGGGAGGGGGAGACCCAGTACTTC.